The entry that follows covers one T cell receptor beta chain sequence. Clones were sequenced by immunoSEQ multiplex PCR, and TCRdb holds only the in-frame ones, with some missing. The sample consists of roughly 340,000 clones, about nine tenths of them appearing once. This entry is derived from a study of blood T cell repertoires in COVID-19. The V gene end was trimmed by 2 bases and the J gene end by 3 bases; junction bases not matched to a gene: 3. This CDR3 has 15 amino acids. In germline, CDR1 is SGDLS, CDR2 YYNGEE. The sequenced material came from peripheral blood. The sequence was collected from a woman in her 70s with COVID-19, enrolled during active disease. The chain joins TRBV9 to TRBJ2-2; the match to TRBD1 covers 8 bases. The CDR3 here is CASSVTTGDTGELFF. The CDR3 DNA reads TGTGCCAGCAGCGTCACGACAGGGGACACCGGGGAGCTGTTTTTT. Drawing the rest from reference TRBV9 and TRBJ2-2, the complete variable domain is DSGVTQTPKHLITATGQRVTLRCSPRSGDLSVYWYQQSLDQGLQFLIQYYNGEERAKGNILERFSAQQFPDLHSELNLSSLELGDSALYFCASSVTTGDTGELFFGEGSRLTVL.